What follows are 15 T cell receptor beta chains derived from one specimen sequenced in a study of shared clonotypes between healthy human individuals. TCRdb's copy holds only in-frame clones and misses some; the assay was immunoSEQ multiplex PCR. The repertoire consists of more than 2 million clones, with 85% to 95% occurring once and the leading ten covering 0.13%. Material for sequencing was naive CD4+ T cells sorted from blood. The subset denotes: CD45RA+ positively selected. The origin of the receptors is a young man in good health.

The chain joins TRBV30 to TRBJ2-2; D is possibly TRBD1 (5 bases). The CDR3 totals 15 residues. Germline lookup yields CDR1 GTSNPN and CDR2 SVGIG (reference sequence). Trimming removed 5 bases at V and 7 bases at J, with 20 bases between. The CDR3 spells CAWGPMAGFIGELFF. The CDR3 region has the DNA TGTGCCTGGGGCCCCATGGCAGGGTTTATCGGGGAGCTGTTTTTT.

This CDR3 is CASSGQTNQPQHF. CDR3 nucleotide sequence: TGTGCCAGCAGCGGACAGACGAATCAGCCCCAGCATTTT. The chain links TRBV6-1 to TRBJ1-5; TRBD1 might be the D (6 bases). This CDR3 has 13 amino acids. Germline values: CDR1 MNHNS, CDR2 SASEGT. The germline V and J ends were trimmed by 6 bases and 4 bases, with 10 bases remaining between them.

There are a few counts of this clone. The J gene is TRBJ2-5, the V gene TRBV5-1; 8 bases are a match to TRBD1. J gave up 5 bases and V 5 bases, and 11 bases lay outside the gene matches. The CDR3 sequence is 15 residues long. Germline V gene lookup returns CDR1 SGHRS and CDR2 YFSETQ. For the CDR3, the DNA is TGCGCCAGCAGGATGCAGGGGGCGATCTGGGAGACCCAGTACTTC. It translates to CASRMQGAIWETQYF.

This chain links TRBV30 with TRBJ2-2, with D possibly TRBD1 on 6 matching bases. The CDR3 extends over 16 amino acids. Germline CDR1 is GTSNPN and CDR2 is SVGIG (reference sequence). Between the trimmed V and J ends, which lost 2 bases and 3 bases, there was a span of 16 bases. The DNA for the CDR3 is TGTGCCTGGAGTAAGGCGGCAGGGGCGGACACCGGGGAGCTGTTTTTT. This gives the protein CAWSKAAGADTGELFF.

This sequence joins TRBV5-6 and TRBJ2-7; 7 nucleotides agree with TRBD2. CDR3 size: 14 residues. Germline CDR1 SGHDT, CDR2 YYEEEE. Trimming at V came to 3 bases and at J to 4 bases, leaving 7 bases not matched to a gene. The CDR3 DNA is TGTGCCAGCAGCTCAGCGGGGCATCTTTACGAGCAGTACTTC. Its protein product is CASSSAGHLYEQYF.

As concerns this clone: This sample includes further DNA sequences coding for the same CDR3. The rearrangement links TRBV5-1 to TRBJ1-1; D may be TRBD1 (6 bases). V lost 2 bases and J 4 bases, leaving 9 bases between the germline ends. CDR1 is SGHRS and CDR2 is YFSETQ in the germline V gene. This CDR3 comprises 13 residues. CDR3 in DNA: TGCGCCAGCAGCTTAACAGGGACCACTGAAGCTTTCTTT. It encodes CASSLTGTTEAFF.

J is TRBJ2-5 and V is TRBV5-1; TRBD1 or TRBD2 may be the D gene (6 bases each). CDR1 and CDR2 from the germline V gene are SGHRS and YFSETQ. The V end was cut by 9 bases, the J end by 4 bases, with 22 bases between. The CDR3 is made up of 15 amino acids. The CDR3 loop is CATAAGAARGETQYF. The DNA of the CDR3 is TGCGCCACCGCTGCAGGGGCCGCGCGGGGAGAGACCCAGTACTTC. Combining the CDR3 with reference TRBV5-1 and TRBJ2-5 gives the whole variable domain KAGVTQTPRYLIKTRGQQVTLSCSPISGHRSVSWYQQTPGQGLQFLFEYFSETQRNKGNFPGRFSGRQFSNSRSEMNVSTLELGDSALYLCATAAGAARGETQYFGPGTRLLVL.

The chain carries TRBV4-1 and TRBJ1-6, with TRBD1 as a possible D gene (5 bases). This CDR3 is built from 16 residues. Germline-derived CDR1 and CDR2 are MGHRA and YSYEKL. The ends were cut back, 2 bases at V and 12 bases at J, with 20 bases in the middle. This CDR3 reads CASSQPSEAGRGPLHF. In DNA form, the CDR3 reads TGCGCCAGCAGCCAACCCTCGGAAGCGGGTAGGGGACCCCTCCACTTT.

A note on this clone: The junction differs from germline at one of its ends, possibly a read error. This chain joins TRBV20-1 and TRBJ2-5; D might be TRBD2 (6 bases). Germline V gives CDR1 DFQATT, CDR2 SNEGSKA (reference sequence). CDR3 size: 11 residues. The DNA for the CDR3 is TGCAGTGCTGGGGGGAGAGAGGCCCAGTACTTC. It yields the protein CSAGGREAQYF.

This chain joins TRBV30 and TRBJ2-6; TRBD2 might be the D (6 bases). The CDR3 is 14 residues long. The V and J ends lost 8 bases and 2 bases respectively, with 13 bases between them. Germline loops: CDR1 GTSNPN, CDR2 SVGIG (reference sequence). The CDR3 DNA reads TGTGCCACCACCCCGGGGGCTGGGGCCAACGTCCTGACTTTC. It yields the protein CATTPGAGANVLTF.

V is TRBV7-2 and J is TRBJ2-7; tentative D call: TRBD1 (6 bases). CDR3 length equals 14 residues. Per germline, CDR1 SGHTA and CDR2 FQGNSA. V dropped 4 bases and J dropped 4 bases, with 14 bases sitting between them. The DNA of the CDR3 is TGTGCCAGCAGCTCAACGACAGGCCCTTACGAGCAGTACTTC. This gives the protein CASSSTTGPYEQYF.

This chain links TRBV6-1 with TRBJ1-1; possible D gene TRBD1, 5 bases. The V end lost 6 bases, the J end lost 6 bases, and 11 bases lay between the germline ends. The germline V gene has CDR1 MNHNS and CDR2 SASEGT. The CDR3 is 12 residues long. The CDR3 sequence is CASSHQGAEAFF. CDR3 coding DNA: TGTGCCAGCAGCCACCAGGGAGCTGAAGCTTTCTTT.

This chain uses TRBV7-2 with TRBJ1-2; D is undetermined. This CDR3 has 14 residues. The V end lost 1 base, the J end lost 6 bases, and 12 bases lay between the germline ends. The germline V gene encodes CDR1 SGHTA and CDR2 FQGNSA. The chain's CDR3 is CASSLGRLADGYTF. In DNA form, the CDR3 reads TGTGCCAGCAGCTTAGGGCGTTTGGCAGATGGCTACACCTTC.

The chain employs TRBV6-5 and TRBJ1-2; a possible D gene is TRBD1 (5 bases). Germline V CDR1 and CDR2: MNHEY, SVGAGI. Between the trimmed V and J ends, which lost 6 bases and 4 bases, there was a span of 15 bases. The CDR3 is 14 amino acids. CDR3 in amino acids: CASSPTDSLYGYTF. The CDR3 coding sequence is TGTGCCAGCAGCCCGACCGACAGCCTCTATGGCTACACCTTC.

J is TRBJ1-5 and V is TRBV6-1, with D unresolved. Trimming removed 4 bases at V and 0 bases at J, with 7 bases between. Looked up from germline, CDR1 is MNHNS and CDR2 is SASEGT. The CDR3 has 14 amino acids. The CDR3 protein is CASSVGYSNQPQHF. The CDR3 DNA reads as TGTGCCAGCAGTGTTGGGTATAGCAATCAGCCCCAGCATTTT.